This T cell receptor (beta chain) is from a study of PD-1 and CTLA-4 blockade in melanoma. Germline-derived CDR1 and CDR2 are SGHDN and FVKESK. The CDR3 length is 15 residues. The germline V and J ends were trimmed by 1 base and 2 bases, with 9 bases remaining between them. This clone was seen only once. Data came from immunoSEQ multiplex PCR; TCRdb stores just in-frame clones and leaves some out. The sample holds almost 30,000 clones, less than 90% seen once. The sample in question was CD8+ T cells from peripheral blood, obtained before anti-PD-1 treatment. The clonotype was recovered from a human donor with melanoma. The chain is built from TRBV14 and TRBJ2-1; D gene unclear. The CDR3 region is CASSQVGEAYNEQFF. DNA for the CDR3: TGTGCCAGCAGCCAAGTAGGTGAGGCCTACAATGAGCAGTTCTTC. The full variable domain, with the rest looked up from reference TRBV14 and TRBJ2-1, is EAGVTQFPSHSVIEKGQTVTLRCDPISGHDNLYWYRRVMGKEIKFLLHFVKESKQDESGMPNNRFLAERTGGTYSTLKVQPAELEDSGVYFCASSQVGEAYNEQFFGPGTRLTVL.